This TCR beta chain was identified in a study of shared clonotypes between healthy human individuals. Across the whole study: Donor composition was a couple of women and a few men, aged 18 to 49.

Study observations and caveats: Naive subsets tended to show greater estimated richness than memory subsets.

Caucasian adults living in Nashville, Tennessee, provided all samples. This clone was seen a handful of times. What it binds is unknown. The CDR3 is 14 amino acids. Germline V gives CDR1 SGHTS, CDR2 YDEGEE. Trimming took 2 bases from V and 5 from J; bases not matched to a gene: 4. Sequencing was performed with immunoSEQ multiplex PCR; in TCRdb, only in-frame clones are kept and a portion is missing. The sample lists millions of clones; 90% to 95% were seen once. The sequenced sample consisted of naive CD4+ T cells sorted from blood. Stated subset: CD45RA+ positively selected. The receptor comes from a man between 18 and 35 years old in good health. V usage is TRBV5-8 and J usage is TRBJ2-1; 7 bases agree with TRBD1. This chain's CDR3 is CASSFRGGHNEQFF. The CDR3 DNA reads TGTGCCAGCAGCTTCCGAGGGGGCCACAATGAGCAGTTCTTC.